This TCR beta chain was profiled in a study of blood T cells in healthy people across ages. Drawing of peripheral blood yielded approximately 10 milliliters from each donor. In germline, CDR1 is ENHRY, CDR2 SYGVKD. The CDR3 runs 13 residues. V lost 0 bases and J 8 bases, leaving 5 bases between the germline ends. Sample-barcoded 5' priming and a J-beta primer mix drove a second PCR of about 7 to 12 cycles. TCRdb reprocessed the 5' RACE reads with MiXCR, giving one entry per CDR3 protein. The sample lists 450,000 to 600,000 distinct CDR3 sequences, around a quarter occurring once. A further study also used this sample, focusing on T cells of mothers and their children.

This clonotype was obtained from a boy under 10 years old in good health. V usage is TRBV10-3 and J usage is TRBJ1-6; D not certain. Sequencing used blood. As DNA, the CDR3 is TGTGCCATCAGTGAGTCGCGGGATTCACCCCTCCACTTT. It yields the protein CAISESRDSPLHF.